The 5 T cell receptor beta chains below come from one sample, sequenced in a study of blood T cells in healthy people across ages. For the second PCR, which ran for about 6 to 12 cycles, a sample-barcoded 5' primer and a J-beta primer mix were used. TCRdb called the 5' RACE reads again in MiXCR, with one record for every CDR3 protein. The repertoire holds hundreds of thousands of distinct CDR3 sequences, with 45% to 50% as singletons. Sequencing was done on a sample of blood. The receptors were sampled from a woman aged 55-69 years in good health.

Worth noting for this clonotype: A much larger clone differs by one base, so this may be a read error. The chain employs TRBV12-3 or TRBV12-4 and TRBJ1-4, with a weak D call TRBD1 (6 bases). Trimming cost V 7 bases and J 0 bases, with 21 bases left between them. The CDR3 sequence is 18 residues long. The DNA for the CDR3 is TGTGCCAGCAACTCCAGTGTAGGGGGAGTCTCAACTAATGAAAAACTGTTTTTT. It translates to CASNSSVGGVSTNEKLFF.

This clonotype was seen only once. Being one base from a much bigger clone, this may be a read error. This chain joins TRBV29-1 and TRBJ2-3; possible D gene TRBD2, 5 bases. Trimming removed 7 bases at V and 4 bases at J, with 18 bases between. From germline, CDR1 is SQVTM and CDR2 ANQGSEA. This CDR3 comprises 14 residues. CDR3 region: CSAFGDFSADTQYF. CDR3 nucleotides: TGCAGCGCCTTTGGAGACTTTAGCGCAGATACGCAGTATTTT.

The chain has TRBV6-2 or TRBV6-3 and TRBJ2-6; no clear D gene. V was trimmed by 6 bases and J by 2 bases, leaving 14 bases between them. The germline V gene has CDR1 MNHEY and CDR2 SVGEGT. This CDR3 comprises 16 residues. As DNA, the CDR3 is TGTGCCAGCAGCCCCAAACGGACGACTGGGGCCAACGTCCTGACTTTC. Translated: CASSPKRTTGANVLTF.

The gene calls are TRBV7-2 and TRBJ2-6, with a weak D call TRBD1 (6 bases). Germline CDR1 reads SGHTA; CDR2 reads FQGNSA. V was shortened by 5 bases and J by 0 bases, with 14 bases between the two germline ends. This CDR3 has 17 amino acids. Here the CDR3 DNA reads TGTGCCAGCAGCCCCGGACAGCTTATCTCTGGGGCCAACGTCCTGACTTTC. Protein: CASSPGQLISGANVLTF.

There are a few counts of this clonotype. The V call is TRBV27, the J call TRBJ1-2, with a possible D match to TRBD1 (5 bases). V dropped 4 bases and J dropped 10 bases, with 19 bases sitting between them. Germline CDR1 reads MNHEY; CDR2 reads SMNVEV (reference sequence). This CDR3 comprises 14 residues. CDR3 sequence: CASSSLPGTRDYTF. CDR3 sequence (DNA): TGTGCCAGCAGTTCCCTCCCGGGGACCAGGGACTACACCTTC.